These T cell receptor beta chains were read from a single sample in a study of T cell responses to AZD1222 COVID-19 vaccine. TCRdb's copy holds only in-frame clones and misses some; the assay was immunoSEQ multiplex PCR. This table has about 88,000 clones, roughly 89% appearing once. The specimen comprised peripheral blood, sampled 28 days after the second AZD1222 dose. Receptors were obtained from an adult who received the AZD1222 COVID-19 vaccine. CDR3s include the opening cysteine and the closing phenylalanine or tryptophan. The order of the fields is CDR3 protein, CDR3 DNA, J gene, V gene, clone size, D gene. A D gene is named only where the DNA matches it firmly. A row's size may be missing; if present it is once, few, many or a size class.

CDR3aa: CASSREGAGYGYTF
CDR3nt: TGTGCCAGCAGCCGAGAGGGGGCTGGCTATGGCTACACCTTC
j_gene: TRBJ1-2
v_gene: TRBV3-1/TRBV3-2
abundance: .
d_gene: TRBD1

CDR3aa: CASSYGRIGRVTEAFF
CDR3nt: TGTGCCAGCAGTTACGGACGAATCGGCAGGGTCACTGAAGCTTTCTTT
j_gene: TRBJ1-1
v_gene: TRBV6-5
abundance: .
d_gene: .

CDR3aa: CASARQGQNTEAFF
CDR3nt: TGTGCTAGTGCTCGACAGGGACAAAACACTGAAGCTTTCTTT
j_gene: TRBJ1-1
v_gene: TRBV12-5
abundance: .
d_gene: TRBD1

CDR3aa: CASSIGASGIYGYTF
CDR3nt: TGTGCCAGTAGTATCGGGGCATCGGGAATCTATGGCTACACCTTC
j_gene: TRBJ1-2
v_gene: TRBV19
abundance: few
d_gene: .

CDR3aa: CASRITGVVSYNSPLHF
CDR3nt: TGTGCCAGTCGAATCACAGGGGTCGTCTCCTATAATTCACCCCTCCACTTT
j_gene: TRBJ1-6
v_gene: TRBV7-2
abundance: .
d_gene: TRBD1

CDR3aa: CASSLQQGYEQYF
CDR3nt: TGTGCCAGCAGCCTACAACAGGGCTACGAGCAGTACTTC
j_gene: TRBJ2-7
v_gene: TRBV7-9
abundance: .
d_gene: .

CDR3aa: CSVGTDRDGYTF
CDR3nt: TGCAGCGTTGGGACGGACAGGGATGGCTACACCTTC
j_gene: TRBJ1-2
v_gene: TRBV29-1
abundance: .
d_gene: TRBD1

CDR3aa: CASSPTYGRGNEKLFF
CDR3nt: TGTGCCAGCAGTCCCACGTACGGCAGGGGCAATGAAAAACTGTTTTTT
j_gene: TRBJ1-4
v_gene: TRBV9
abundance: .
d_gene: .

CDR3aa: CASASYFQPQHF
CDR3nt: TGTGCCAGCGCATCCTATTTTCAGCCCCAGCATTTT
j_gene: TRBJ1-5
v_gene: TRBV19
abundance: .
d_gene: .

CDR3aa: CASRKTAQETQYF
CDR3nt: TGTGCCAGCAGAAAGACAGCCCAAGAGACCCAGTACTTC
j_gene: TRBJ2-5
v_gene: TRBV6-5
abundance: .
d_gene: .

CDR3aa: CASSARTGEEKLFF
CDR3nt: TGTGCCAGCAGTGCGAGGACAGGGGAGGAAAAACTGTTTTTT
j_gene: TRBJ1-4
v_gene: TRBV2
abundance: .
d_gene: TRBD1

CDR3aa: CAWSRGTGANVLTF
CDR3nt: TGTGCCTGGAGTCGGGGGACTGGGGCCAACGTCCTGACTTTC
j_gene: TRBJ2-6
v_gene: TRBV30
abundance: .
d_gene: .

CDR3aa: CASSLRDRGRNTEAFF
CDR3nt: TGTGCCAGCTCTCTCCGGGACAGGGGGCGGAACACTGAAGCTTTCTTT
j_gene: TRBJ1-1
v_gene: TRBV18
abundance: .
d_gene: TRBD1

CDR3aa: CASSVGGENTGELFF
CDR3nt: TGTGCCAGCAGCGTAGGAGGGGAAAACACCGGGGAGCTGTTTTTT
j_gene: TRBJ2-2
v_gene: TRBV9
abundance: few
d_gene: .

CDR3aa: CAIRTGSYEQYF
CDR3nt: TGTGCCATACGGACTGGGTCCTACGAGCAGTACTTC
j_gene: TRBJ2-7
v_gene: TRBV6-5
abundance: .
d_gene: .

CDR3aa: CASSLRPGTANTGELFF
CDR3nt: TGTGCCAGCAGCTTGAGGCCCGGGACAGCGAACACCGGGGAGCTGTTTTTT
j_gene: TRBJ2-2
v_gene: TRBV7-6
abundance: .
d_gene: TRBD1

CDR3aa: CASSHAGSYEQYF
CDR3nt: TGCGCCAGCAGCCACGCCGGTTCCTACGAGCAGTACTTC
j_gene: TRBJ2-7
v_gene: TRBV4-1
abundance: .
d_gene: .

CDR3aa: CASSPGRNEQFF
CDR3nt: TGTGCTTCATCGCCGGGGCGGAATGAGCAGTTCTTC
j_gene: TRBJ2-1
v_gene: TRBV12-5
abundance: .
d_gene: .

CDR3aa: CASRRLAGIRGDTQYF
CDR3nt: TGTGCCAGCAGGCGACTAGCGGGGATCAGAGGTGATACGCAGTATTTT
j_gene: TRBJ2-3
v_gene: TRBV7-8
abundance: once
d_gene: TRBD2

CDR3aa: CASSYSSGAEQYF
CDR3nt: TGTGCCAGCAGTTACTCGAGTGGGGCCGAGCAGTACTTC
j_gene: TRBJ2-7
v_gene: TRBV6-5
abundance: once
d_gene: .

CDR3aa: CASSLGGTGTSGNTIYF
CDR3nt: TGCGCCAGCAGTCTAGGGGGGACAGGGACCTCTGGAAACACCATATATTTT
j_gene: TRBJ1-3
v_gene: TRBV23-1
abundance: .
d_gene: TRBD1

CDR3aa: CASSPSGSGGADTQYF
CDR3nt: TGTGCCAGCAGCCCCTCGGGGAGCGGGGGAGCAGATACGCAGTATTTT
j_gene: TRBJ2-3
v_gene: TRBV7-9
abundance: .
d_gene: TRBD2

CDR3aa: CASSLGQTFDYGYTF
CDR3nt: TGTGCCAGCAGCTTGGGACAGACGTTTGACTATGGCTACACCTTC
j_gene: TRBJ1-2
v_gene: TRBV5-4
abundance: .
d_gene: .

CDR3aa: CASSLGRNYGYTF
CDR3nt: TGTGCCAGCAGTCTTGGACGAAACTATGGCTACACCTTC
j_gene: TRBJ1-2
v_gene: TRBV6-5
abundance: .
d_gene: .

CDR3aa: CASSPPGWAGGSYEQYF
CDR3nt: TGTGCCAGCTCACCACCGGGGTGGGCAGGGGGTTCCTACGAGCAGTACTTC
j_gene: TRBJ2-7
v_gene: TRBV18
abundance: .
d_gene: TRBD1

CDR3aa: CASSLTGGLYGYTF
CDR3nt: TGTGCCAGCAGCCTTACAGGGGGCCTCTATGGCTACACCTTC
j_gene: TRBJ1-2
v_gene: TRBV6-4
abundance: .
d_gene: TRBD1

CDR3aa: CASSLEGANLIYGYTF
CDR3nt: TGTGCCAGCAGCTTAGAAGGGGCCAACCTCATCTATGGCTACACCTTC
j_gene: TRBJ1-2
v_gene: TRBV11-2
abundance: once
d_gene: .

CDR3aa: CASSLVMGERTEAFF
CDR3nt: TGTGCCAGCAGCTTAGTGATGGGAGAAAGGACTGAAGCTTTCTTT
j_gene: TRBJ1-1
v_gene: TRBV11-2
abundance: .
d_gene: .

CDR3aa: CASSFGGALDTQYF
CDR3nt: TGTGCCAGCAGTTTTGGGGGGGCGTTAGATACGCAGTATTTT
j_gene: TRBJ2-3
v_gene: TRBV27
abundance: once
d_gene: .

CDR3aa: CATQDNRMYGYTF
CDR3nt: TGTGCCACTCAGGACAACAGGATGTATGGCTACACCTTC
j_gene: TRBJ1-2
v_gene: TRBV10-3
abundance: .
d_gene: .

CDR3aa: CASSLIRRDYNSPLHF
CDR3nt: TGTGCCAGCAGCTTAATTAGGAGGGATTATAATTCACCCCTCCACTTT
j_gene: TRBJ1-6
v_gene: TRBV7-8
abundance: few
d_gene: .

CDR3aa: CASSLGGGSYGYTF
CDR3nt: TGTGCCAGCAGCCTGGGTGGGGGTAGTTATGGCTACACCTTC
j_gene: TRBJ1-2
v_gene: TRBV5-6
abundance: .
d_gene: .